The 15 T cell receptor beta chains in this list originate from one sample, sequenced in a study of CXCR3-negative and CXCR3-positive naive CD8 T cells. The antigens these receptors bind are not known. Findings and caveats of the study: For CXCR3-positive naive cells, TRB CDR3s were more hydrophobic than those of CXCR3-negative naive cells.

Each TRB cDNA library was prepared by 5' RACE (with UMI labels). TCRdb reanalyzed the 5' RACE reads and collapses them to one entry per CDR3 protein, without DNA. The record lists around 63,000 distinct CDR3 sequences, of which the ten most abundant hold around 5%. Sample: naive CXCR3+ CD8+ T cells from blood. The subset denotes: CD45RO-CCR7+CD27+CD95- naive CD8+ T cells expressing CXCR3 (TNR3+). The receptors come from a human donor in good health. Some clones in this sample may be carry-over from other donors' samples.

V and J are TRBV7-8 and TRBJ2-1; the D call of TRBD1 rests on TCRdb alone, since no DNA is present to check it. Germline V gene lookup returns CDR1 SGHVS and CDR2 FQNEAQ. The CDR3 has 12 residues. The CDR3 reads CASSGGYNEQFF.

The rearrangement uses TRBV12-3 or TRBV12-4 and TRBJ2-1. The length of the CDR3 is 14 residues. CDR3 sequence: CASNRDGPYNEQFF.

The V and J genes are TRBV12-3 or TRBV12-4 and TRBJ1-1; checking the TCRdb D call of TRBD1 is not possible without DNA. The CDR3 is made up of 15 amino acids. This CDR3 is CASSFFPGMNTEAFF.

The rearrangement links TRBV6-2 or TRBV6-3 to TRBJ1-1. The CDR3 totals 12 residues. Germline CDR1 reads MNHEY; CDR2 reads SVGEGT. Here the CDR3 reads CASSYPSTEAFF.

By frequency, this clonotype registers medium-sized. The chain joins TRBV28 to TRBJ2-1; TCRdb's D call of TRBD1 is untestable without DNA. Germline V CDR1 and CDR2: MDHEN, SYDVKM. The CDR3 totals 13 residues. The CDR3 spells CASRTDRGVGQFF.

V and J are TRBV2 and TRBJ2-3. CDR1 is SNHLY, CDR2 FYNNEI, per germline. This CDR3 has 15 amino acids. CDR3 region: CASSPSLSGTDTQYF.

This chain joins TRBV12-3 or TRBV12-4 and TRBJ2-7; there is no DNA to check the TCRdb D call of TRBD1. The length of the CDR3 is 14 residues. CDR3 loop: CASSPLTGGHEQYF.

In terms of frequency, this clonotype is medium-sized (0.01 to 0.1%). The chain recombines TRBV29-1 with TRBJ2-7. Germline V gene data show CDR1 as SQVTM and CDR2 as ANQGSEA. The CDR3 length is 13 residues. CDR3: CSVEAGTPYEQYF.

The chain is built from TRBV6-1 and TRBJ2-7; the D call from TCRdb, TRBD1, cannot be confirmed without DNA. This CDR3 has 14 amino acids. CDR1 MNHNS and CDR2 SASEGT come from the germline V gene. The CDR3 loop is CASSGGTGADEQYF.

This rearrangement joins TRBV12-3 or TRBV12-4 to TRBJ1-2; TCRdb reports TRBD1, a call that lacks DNA to check it against. The CDR3 extends over 16 amino acids. The CDR3: CASTDPGQGSNYGYTF.

The CDR3 sequence is CASSQVLESDTQYF. This rearrangement joins TRBV3-1 to TRBJ2-3. This CDR3 is 14 amino acids long. Germline V gene lookup returns CDR1 LGHDT and CDR2 YNNKEL (reference sequence).

The V call is TRBV7-2, the J call TRBJ2-7. The CDR3 is 13 amino acids. Per the germline V gene, CDR1 is SGHTA and CDR2 is FQGNSA. CDR3 loop: CASIPHNSYEQYF.

This sequence joins TRBV6-5 and TRBJ2-1; TCRdb picks TRBD2, but there is no DNA to check that call. There are 13 residues in the CDR3. Germline loops: CDR1 MNHEY, CDR2 SVGAGI. This CDR3 reads CASRLADYNEQFF.

The chain's CDR3 is CASSTGTSYEQYF. The chain is built from TRBV5-6 and TRBJ2-7; TCRdb gives TRBD2 as the D gene, but with no DNA this cannot be confirmed. CDR3 length: 13 residues. CDR1 is SGHDT, CDR2 YYEEEE, per germline.

CDR3 sequence reads: CASSLVNFQETQYF. V and J are TRBV7-9 and TRBJ2-5. The germline V gene encodes CDR1 SEHNR and CDR2 FQNEAQ (reference sequence). The CDR3 covers 14 residues.